This T cell receptor (beta chain) was identified during a study of response to subunit inactivated influenza vaccine. General study results and limits: After each seasonal influenza vaccination, few new T cells are recruited, the authors suggested.

TCRdb redid the calling of the RT-PCR reads with MiXCR, one entry per CDR3 protein. The sample carries some 850,000 distinct CDR3 sequences, under 20% recorded once. This clonotype was counted a few times. Its antigen remains unknown. The CDR3 covers 14 residues. Trimming took off 7 bases at V and 3 bases at J, with 12 bases between the two ends. Germline assignment: CDR1 SGHAT and CDR2 FQNNGV. The sequence was obtained from a man aged 45-65 years who received an inactivated influenza vaccine. The material sequenced was PBMCs from blood, taken 5 days after vaccination. V usage is TRBV11-2 and J usage is TRBJ2-2, with D perhaps TRBD1 or TRBD2 (5 bases each). The CDR3 DNA reads as TGTGCCAGCAAGGAGTCGGGGCACACCGGGGAGCTGTTTTTT. It codes for CASKESGHTGELFF.